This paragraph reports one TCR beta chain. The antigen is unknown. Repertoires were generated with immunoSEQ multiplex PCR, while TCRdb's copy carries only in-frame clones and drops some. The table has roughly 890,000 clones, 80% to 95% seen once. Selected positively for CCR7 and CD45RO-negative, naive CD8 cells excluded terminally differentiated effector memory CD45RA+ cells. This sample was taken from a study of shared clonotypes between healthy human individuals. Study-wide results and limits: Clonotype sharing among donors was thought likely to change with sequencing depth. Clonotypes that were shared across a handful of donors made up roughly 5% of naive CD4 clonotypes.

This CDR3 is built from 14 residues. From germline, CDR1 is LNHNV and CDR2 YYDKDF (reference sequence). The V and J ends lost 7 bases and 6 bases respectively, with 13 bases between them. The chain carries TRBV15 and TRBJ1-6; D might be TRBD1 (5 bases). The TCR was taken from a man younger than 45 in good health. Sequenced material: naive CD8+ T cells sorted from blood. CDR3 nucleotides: TGTGCCACCAAGTCATGGGGCAGTAATTCACCCCTCCACTTT. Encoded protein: CATKSWGSNSPLHF.